This paragraph reports one T cell receptor (beta chain). The germline gives CDR1 SQVTM, CDR2 ANQGSEA. V was pared by 6 bases and J by 1 base, with 4 bases of the junction left unmatched. The CDR3 is 13 residues long. The sample comes from a study of cytomegalovirus exposure and HLA in healthy donors. Primers: 60 Vbeta forward and 13 Jbeta reverse. As originally analysed: It was a later analysis that counted roughly 80 million unique TCR beta chains, of which roughly 11 million were shared. The method was immunoSEQ multiplex PCR; TCRdb's version includes in-frame clones alone and lacks a portion of them. V, J and clone size are taken as reported in that table, and D and trimming were inferred from the DNA itself. The table includes 150,000 to 200,000 clones, 80% detected once.

The sequenced material came from PBMCs. This chain uses TRBV29-1 with TRBJ1-1; 8 bases are a match to TRBD1. This sequence was found in a woman in her forties in good health and CMV-seronegative. The CDR3 sequence: CSVGQGWNTEAFF. CDR3 nucleotide sequence: TGCAGCGTCGGACAGGGTTGGAACACTGAAGCTTTCTTT.